These 30 T cell receptor beta chains were all obtained from the same sample, sequenced in a study of a mutant IDH1 vaccine in newly diagnosed glioma. The time point denotes: week 23, last vaccination. A single vaccine dose contained 300 ug of mutant IDH1 20-mer peptide, and topical imiquimod was used with it. These receptors have no known antigen. Produced via immunoSEQ multiplex PCR; TCRdb's table is partial and in-frame only. Of around 76,000 clones listed, roughly 85% are singletons. The source material was PBMCs, sampled from a glioma patient whose treatment included an IDH1 peptide vaccine. The receptors shown here come from a woman in her forties or fifties with glioma.

The chain recombines TRBV9 with TRBJ2-1; TRBD1 matches at 9 bases. V trimming: 0 bases; J trimming: 4 bases; junction bases outside the gene matches: 5. CDR3 length: 16 amino acids. The V gene's germline CDR1 is SGDLS and CDR2 YYNGEE. The CDR3: CASSVESGQGYNEQFF. As DNA, the CDR3 is TGTGCCAGCAGCGTAGAATCGGGACAGGGATACAATGAGCAGTTCTTC.

The chain links TRBV2 to TRBJ2-5; no definite D call. The J call may be incorrect, as the DNA end agrees better with TRBJ2-7. The CDR3 covers 11 residues. Germline values: CDR1 SNHLY, CDR2 FYNNEI. CDR3 nucleotide sequence: TGTGCCAGCAGTGAAGCCTACGAGCAGTACTTC. Protein product: CASSEAYEQYF.

This rearrangement joins TRBV5-6 to TRBJ2-7, with 10 bases that match TRBD2. Per the germline V gene, CDR1 is SGHDT and CDR2 is YYEEEE. J lost 3 bases, V lost 4 bases, and 4 bases had no gene match. CDR3 length equals 14 residues. The CDR3 loop reads CASSLLAGGYEQYF. CDR3 in DNA: TGTGCCAGCAGCCTCTTAGCGGGAGGCTACGAGCAGTACTTC.

There are a few counts of this clone. The chain combines TRBV5-6 with TRBJ1-2; TRBD1 agrees at 8 bases. J gave up 8 bases and V 0 bases, and 9 bases lay outside the gene matches. From germline, CDR1 is SGHDT and CDR2 YYEEEE. This CDR3 is 15 amino acids long. CDR3 in amino acids: CASSLVQGASRGYTF. The DNA of the CDR3 is TGTGCCAGCAGCTTGGTTCAGGGGGCGAGCCGGGGCTACACCTTC.

The V gene is TRBV7-2, the J gene TRBJ2-7; D is perhaps TRBD2 (6 bases). V lost 2 bases, J lost 1 base, and 9 bases lay in between. Germline V gene lookup returns CDR1 SGHTA and CDR2 FQGNSA. CDR3 length: 14 residues. The CDR3 DNA reads as TGTGCCAGCAGCTTATTCGGGGGATCCTACGAGCAGTACTTC. As protein: CASSLFGGSYEQYF.

The rearrangement joins TRBV5-6 to TRBJ2-5; TRBD2 aligns across 13 bases. Germline-derived CDR1 and CDR2 are SGHDT and YYEEEE. Unmatched junction bases numbered 6, after V lost 3 bases and J lost 4 bases. The CDR3 covers 16 residues. CDR3: CASSSWTSGSRETQYF. CDR3 in DNA: TGTGCCAGCAGCTCCTGGACTAGCGGGAGTCGAGAGACCCAGTACTTC.

As concerns this clone: One end of the junction varies from germline; a read error may be responsible. The rearrangement links TRBV6-4 to TRBJ1-4, with 10 nucleotides matching TRBD1. The CDR3 contains 15 residues. Germline CDR1 MRHNA, CDR2 SNTAGT. This chain's CDR3 is CASTDRGRSSEKLFF. For the CDR3, the DNA is TGTGCCAGCACTGACAGGGGGCGGAGTTCAGAAAAACTGTTTTTT.

The rearrangement joins TRBV27 to TRBJ2-1; the D gene is possibly TRBD2 (6 bases). The CDR3 has 15 residues. Germline V gives CDR1 MNHEY, CDR2 SMNVEV (reference sequence). The germline V and J ends were trimmed by 3 bases and 0 bases, with 9 bases remaining between them. The CDR3 DNA follows: TGTGCCAGCAGTTTCGTAGCGGCCTCCTACAATGAGCAGTTCTTC. Residues: CASSFVAASYNEQFF.

This clone was counted a single time. This chain links TRBV18 with TRBJ1-4; the D is unclear. CDR1 is KGHSH, CDR2 LQKENI, per germline. V lost 2 bases and J lost 2, with 9 bases in between. CDR3 length: 15 amino acids. The CDR3 protein is CASSPGRPTNEKLFF. CDR3 sequence (DNA): TGTGCCAGCTCACCAGGGAGGCCTACTAATGAAAAACTGTTTTTT.

The rearrangement links TRBV4-2 to TRBJ2-3; D gene uncertain. The CDR3 sequence is 15 residues long. Trimming took 3 bases from V and 0 from J, leaving 10 bases between them. The germline V gene encodes CDR1 LGHNA and CDR2 YNFKEQ. CDR3 in amino acids: CASSQFPASTDTQYF. CDR3 in DNA: TGTGCCAGCAGCCAGTTTCCAGCGAGCACAGATACGCAGTATTTT.

This clone appeared once. This chain joins TRBV7-2 and TRBJ2-7; a weak D match, TRBD2 (5 bases). The germline V gene encodes CDR1 SGHTA and CDR2 FQGNSA. This CDR3 comprises 14 residues. Trimming took off 4 bases at V and 7 bases at J, with 17 bases between the two ends. The CDR3 region has the DNA TGTGCCAGCAGCTCCCGAATCCTAGCCCGGGAGCAGTACTTC. Amino acids: CASSSRILAREQYF.

This clone has just one count. The V gene is TRBV7-3, the J gene TRBJ2-3, with D possibly TRBD2 on 5 matching bases. V was trimmed by 5 bases and J by 2 bases, leaving 5 bases between them. This CDR3 has 12 residues. Germline CDR1 is SGHTA and CDR2 is FQGTGA. CDR3 nucleotide sequence: TGTGCCAGCAGCCGGGACACAGATACGCAGTATTTT. It yields the protein CASSRDTDTQYF. The full variable domain, rest sourced from reference TRBV7-3 and TRBJ2-3, is GAGVSQTPSNKVTEKGKYVELRCDPISGHTALYWYRQSLGQGPEFLIYFQGTGAADDSGLPNDRFFAVRPEGSVSTLKIQRTERGDSAVYLCASSRDTDTQYFGPGTRLTVL.

This chain joins TRBV28 and TRBJ2-1; either TRBD1 or TRBD2 may supply D (5 bases each). Per the germline V gene, CDR1 is MDHEN and CDR2 is SYDVKM. This CDR3 spans 15 amino acids. Trimming took off 6 bases at V and 2 bases at J, with 14 bases between the two ends. The CDR3 sequence is CASSPLGVPYNEQFF. DNA for the CDR3: TGTGCCAGCAGCCCCTTGGGGGTGCCCTACAATGAGCAGTTCTTC.

The gene calls are TRBV6-5 and TRBJ1-1, with D unclear. Looked up from germline, CDR1 is MNHEY and CDR2 is SVGAGI. This CDR3 comprises 13 residues. Trimming took off 2 bases at V and 2 bases at J, with 6 bases between the two ends. CDR3 in amino acids: CASSYTANTEAFF. In nucleotides, the CDR3 is TGTGCCAGCAGTTACACCGCCAACACTGAAGCTTTCTTT.

This chain connects TRBV5-1 to TRBJ2-7; possibly TRBD1 for D (5 bases). V lost 6 bases to trimming and J lost 0 bases, with 10 bases between them. Germline CDR1 and CDR2: SGHRS and YFSETQ. This CDR3 is built from 13 residues. The CDR3 region is CASTDSPSYEQYF. DNA for the CDR3: TGCGCCAGCACCGACAGTCCCTCCTACGAGCAGTACTTC.

The V gene is TRBV18, the J gene TRBJ2-6; 9 bases fit TRBD1. V lost 3 bases to trimming and J lost 3 bases; unmatched junction nucleotides: 6. Germline loops: CDR1 KGHSH, CDR2 LQKENI. The CDR3 is made up of 17 amino acids. CDR3 in DNA: TGTGCCAGCTCACCTATACAGGGGGCTAGTGGGGCCAACGTCCTGACTTTC. Translated: CASSPIQGASGANVLTF.

This clone was detected only once. This chain joins TRBV7-2 and TRBJ2-7, with D possibly being TRBD2 (5 bases). Germline CDR1 reads SGHTA; CDR2 reads FQGNSA. Trimming removed 1 base from V and 0 bases from J, with 7 bases in between. The CDR3 contains 14 residues. The CDR3 region is CASSLERSSYEQYF. The CDR3 DNA is TGTGCCAGCAGCTTAGAGCGGAGCTCCTACGAGCAGTACTTC.

The chain uses TRBV11-2 and TRBJ2-7; 7 bases match TRBD1. V was clipped by 6 bases and J by 5 bases; unmatched bases: 13. CDR3 length: 15 amino acids. The germline V gene encodes CDR1 SGHAT and CDR2 FQNNGV. CDR3 sequence (DNA): TGTGCCAGCAGGCCCCTGACCGGGACAGCCAACGAGCAGTACTTC. Translation gives CASRPLTGTANEQYF.

The chain combines TRBV9 with TRBJ1-6, with TRBD1 as a possible D gene (6 bases). Per germline, CDR1 SGDLS and CDR2 YYNGEE. CDR3 length: 14 residues. With 3 bases removed from V and 10 bases from J, the gap between germline ends came to 14 bases. The CDR3 loop reads CASSGEGGGSPLHF. The CDR3 DNA follows: TGTGCCAGCAGCGGAGAGGGGGGTGGGTCACCCCTCCACTTT. Together with reference TRBV9 and TRBJ1-6, the CDR3 gives the full variable domain: DSGVTQTPKHLITATGQRVTLRCSPRSGDLSVYWYQQSLDQGLQFLIQYYNGEERAKGNILERFSAQQFPDLHSELNLSSLELGDSALYFCASSGEGGGSPLHFGNGTRLTVT.

This chain connects TRBV5-4 to TRBJ2-2, with TRBD1 as a possible D gene (6 bases). Germline CDR1 and CDR2: SGHNT and YYREEE (reference sequence). The V and J ends lost 4 bases and 4 bases respectively, with 17 bases between them. CDR3 length equals 16 residues. The CDR3 DNA reads TGTGCCAGCAGCAAACGACAGGAGGAGGCCACCGGGGAGCTGTTTTTT. Its translation is CASSKRQEEATGELFF.

V gene TRBV2 combines with J gene TRBJ2-7; maybe TRBD2 (5 bases). CDR3 size: 13 residues. The germline V gene has CDR1 SNHLY and CDR2 FYNNEI. Trimming took off 6 bases at V and 2 bases at J, with 11 bases between the two ends. The CDR3 DNA follows: TGTGCCAGCAGGGCGGGCCTAGCCTACGAGCAGTACTTC. Residues: CASRAGLAYEQYF.

V gene TRBV19 combines with J gene TRBJ2-7, with 10 bases fitting TRBD1. The CDR3 extends over 15 amino acids. Germline V gene data show CDR1 as LNHDA and CDR2 as SQIVND (reference sequence). V was pared by 3 bases and J by 3 bases, with 5 bases of the junction left unmatched. CDR3: CASSMRGQGIYEQYF. The CDR3 DNA sequence: TGTGCCAGTAGTATGAGGGGACAGGGGATCTACGAGCAGTACTTC.

The gene calls are TRBV6-6 and TRBJ2-5; tentatively, D is TRBD2 (6 bases). Per the germline V gene, CDR1 is MNHNY and CDR2 is SVGAGI (reference sequence). V was clipped by 6 bases and J by 5 bases, with 16 bases between them. The CDR3 loop spans 14 amino acids. CDR3 sequence reads: CASSLQRASETQYF. CDR3 coding DNA: TGTGCCAGCAGCCTCCAGCGGGCGAGTGAGACCCAGTACTTC.

This chain joins TRBV11-2 and TRBJ1-1, with D perhaps TRBD1 (5 bases). This CDR3 is built from 15 residues. Germline CDR1 SGHAT, CDR2 FQNNGV. Deletions cut 0 bases from V and 6 bases from J, with 14 bases between. The CDR3 DNA is TGTGCCAGCAGCTTAGATCCAGGGCGAGTTGCTGAAGCTTTCTTT. Its protein product is CASSLDPGRVAEAFF.

The V and J genes are TRBV19 and TRBJ2-2, with 11 positions matching TRBD2. The CDR3 spans 14 residues. The germline V gene has CDR1 LNHDA and CDR2 SQIVND (reference sequence). The junction had 0 bases not matched to a gene; V was cut back by 3 bases and J by 6 bases. Here the CDR3 DNA reads TGTGCCAGTAGTATGGGACTAGCGGCCGGGGAGCTGTTTTTT. Translation gives CASSMGLAAGELFF.

The rearrangement links TRBV5-1 to TRBJ2-7; TRBD1 matches 12 bases. Germline CDR1 and CDR2: SGHRS and YFSETQ. V gave up 0 bases and J gave up 5 bases; unmatched junction bases: 3. The CDR3 contains 15 residues. The CDR3 reads CASSLEGQGANEQYF. CDR3 DNA sequence: TGCGCCAGCAGCTTGGAGGGACAGGGGGCCAACGAGCAGTACTTC.

This clone was recorded only once. The rearrangement joins TRBV6-1 to TRBJ1-5, with 9 bases lining up with TRBD1. Looked up from germline, CDR1 is MNHNS and CDR2 is SASEGT. The CDR3 is made up of 15 amino acids. The V and J ends lost 7 bases and 6 bases, in that order; junction bases with no gene match: 10. CDR3: CASKQGARNGQPQHF. CDR3 nucleotides: TGTGCCAGCAAACAGGGGGCGCGGAATGGTCAGCCCCAGCATTTT.

J is TRBJ1-1 and V is TRBV2; D gene unclear. Germline assignment: CDR1 SNHLY and CDR2 FYNNEI. V lost 6 bases and J lost 1, with 15 bases in between. The CDR3 sequence is 15 residues long. Here the CDR3 DNA reads TGTGCCAGCAGGGGTTTCGGTAGCCGGAACACTGAAGCTTTCTTT. Amino acids: CASRGFGSRNTEAFF.

This chain links TRBV4-2 with TRBJ2-2; D is uncertain. This CDR3 has 15 residues. Per the germline V gene, CDR1 is LGHNA and CDR2 is YNFKEQ. The V end lost 3 bases, the J end lost 0 bases, and 8 bases lay between the germline ends. The CDR3 bases are TGTGCCAGCAGCCAGGTTCTAGCGAACACCGGGGAGCTGTTTTTT. It is translated as CASSQVLANTGELFF.

The chain joins TRBV5-1 to TRBJ2-1, with 10 positions matching TRBD2. The V and J ends lost 3 bases and 4 bases, in that order; junction bases with no gene match: 7. The CDR3 loop spans 16 amino acids. CDR1 and CDR2 from the germline V gene are SGHRS and YFSETQ. CDR3 amino acids: CASSSSGTSEYNEQFF. For the CDR3, the DNA is TGCGCCAGCAGCTCCAGTGGGACTAGCGAATACAATGAGCAGTTCTTC. The full variable domain, rest sourced from reference TRBV5-1 and TRBJ2-1, is KAGVTQTPRYLIKTRGQQVTLSCSPISGHRSVSWYQQTPGQGLQFLFEYFSETQRNKGNFPGRFSGRQFSNSRSEMNVSTLELGDSALYLCASSSSGTSEYNEQFFGPGTRLTVL.